Following are 27 T cell receptor beta chains from one sample sequenced in a study of blood T cell repertoires in COVID-19. Only in-frame clones appear in the TCRdb table, and some are missing; sequencing was by immunoSEQ multiplex PCR. This table has fewer than 200,000 clones, about 88% appearing once. The sequencing sample was made of peripheral blood. Receptor source: a man in his 60s with acute or convalescent COVID-19.

The J gene is TRBJ2-5, the V gene TRBV6-6, with 9 positions matching TRBD1. The V and J ends lost 2 bases and 5 bases, in that order; junction bases with no gene match: 6. The CDR3 length is 15 residues. Germline values: CDR1 MNHNY, CDR2 SVGAGI (reference sequence). Here the CDR3 DNA reads TGTGCCAGCAGTTACGCGGGACAGGGTTCGGAGACCCAGTACTTC. Translated, it gives CASSYAGQGSETQYF.

A word on this clone: At one end the junction does not follow the germline gene, possibly because of a read error. CDR3 in DNA: TGTGCCAGCAGCTTACTTTCGGGTTCCATAACATTC. As protein: CASSLLSGSITF. This chain joins TRBV7-3 and TRBJ2-4; no clear D. This CDR3 comprises 12 residues. Looked up from germline, CDR1 is SGHTA and CDR2 is FQGTGA.

The V gene is TRBV7-2, the J gene TRBJ2-6, with a tentative D call TRBD2 (5 bases). CDR3 size: 15 residues. The germline V gene encodes CDR1 SGHTA and CDR2 FQGNSA. The V and J ends lost 3 bases and 3 bases respectively, with 9 bases between them. The CDR3 DNA follows: TGTGCCAGCAGCTTGGAGAGCGGTGGGGCCAACGTCCTGACTTTC. This sequence encodes CASSLESGGANVLTF.

The V call is TRBV5-1, the J call TRBJ2-1; the match to TRBD2 covers 11 bases. This CDR3 region has 18 residues. The junction had 16 bases not matched to a gene; V was cut back by 3 bases and J by 8 bases. Looked up from germline, CDR1 is SGHRS and CDR2 is YFSETQ. The CDR3 nucleotides are TGCGCCAGCAGCTCCCCCAATAAGACTAGCGGGATAATCGATGAGCAGTTCTTC. Translation: CASSSPNKTSGIIDEQFF.

The chain links TRBV6-5 to TRBJ2-7; D possibly corresponds to TRBD2 (6 bases). The CDR3 length is 14 residues. The V end was cut by 4 bases, the J end by 3 bases, with 13 bases between. Germline CDR1 MNHEY, CDR2 SVGAGI. CDR3 amino acids: CASSSSAEGYEQYF. The CDR3 nucleotides are TGTGCCAGCAGTTCTAGCGCAGAGGGCTACGAGCAGTACTTC.

The chain employs TRBV30 and TRBJ2-2; TRBD1 is a possible D gene (6 bases). The CDR3 has 13 residues. V was clipped by 4 bases and J by 4 bases, with 10 bases between them. Germline CDR1 is GTSNPN and CDR2 is SVGIG (reference sequence). The CDR3 loop is CAWNQGSTGELFF. CDR3 bases: TGTGCCTGGAACCAGGGGTCCACCGGGGAGCTGTTTTTT.

This clone was detected many times. This chain joins TRBV5-1 and TRBJ1-4, with D possibly matching TRBD1 (5 bases). V was clipped by 4 bases and J by 7 bases, with 14 bases between them. The CDR3 contains 14 residues. Per germline, CDR1 SGHRS and CDR2 YFSETQ. CDR3 coding DNA: TGCGCCAGCAGCCCCGACACGGGACTTGAAAAACTGTTTTTT. Translating it yields CASSPDTGLEKLFF.

The chain combines TRBV6-6 with TRBJ2-1, with 8 bases lining up with TRBD2. This CDR3 is built from 14 residues. Germline CDR1 MNHNY, CDR2 SVGAGI (reference sequence). The trim removed 3 bases at V and 4 bases at J, leaving 2 bases unmatched. The CDR3 nucleotides read TGTGCCAGCAGTTATCGGGGGGGTTACAATGAGCAGTTCTTC. Translating it yields CASSYRGGYNEQFF.

This clone appeared once. The chain joins TRBV27 to TRBJ1-6, with TRBD1 matching over 7 bases. The CDR3 has 17 amino acids. J lost 1 base, V lost 6 bases, and 9 bases had no gene match. Germline CDR1 reads MNHEY; CDR2 reads SMNVEV (reference sequence). The CDR3 bases are TGTGCCAGCAGACGAACAGGGGAGGTATCCTATAATTCACCCCTCCACTTT. Translating it yields CASRRTGEVSYNSPLHF.

The chain is built from TRBV9 and TRBJ2-3; 9 bases are a match to TRBD1. V lost 4 bases and J lost 5; bases outside the gene matches: 8. The CDR3 is made up of 15 amino acids. CDR1 is SGDLS and CDR2 is YYNGEE in the germline V gene. The CDR3 sequence: CASSFRQGVGDTQYF. CDR3 sequence (DNA): TGTGCCAGCAGCTTCCGACAGGGGGTGGGAGATACGCAGTATTTT.

V is TRBV5-6 and J is TRBJ2-7, with 7 positions matching TRBD2. The germline V gene encodes CDR1 SGHDT and CDR2 YYEEEE. The CDR3 has 13 amino acids. Unmatched junction bases numbered 7, after V lost 4 bases and J lost 6 bases. CDR3 coding DNA: TGTGCCAGCAGCCTCGACCCGGGGGGCGAGCAGTACGTC. The encoded protein is CASSLDPGGEQYV.

The J gene is TRBJ1-2, the V gene TRBV7-2, with D hard to call. The CDR3 covers 13 residues. Trimming cost V 5 bases and J 8 bases, with 15 bases left between them. CDR1 SGHTA and CDR2 FQGNSA come from the germline V gene. CDR3 in amino acids: CASSPGPGEGYTF. In DNA form, the CDR3 reads TGTGCCAGCAGCCCGGGCCCTGGGGAGGGCTACACCTTC. The whole variable domain, remainder taken from reference TRBV7-2 and TRBJ1-2, is GAGVSQSPSNKVTEKGKDVELRCDPISGHTALYWYRQSLGQGLEFLIYFQGNSAPDKSGLPSDRFSAERTGGSVSTLTIQRTQQEDSAVYLCASSPGPGEGYTFGSGTRLTVV.

The V gene is TRBV7-9, the J gene TRBJ2-2; 8 bases line up with TRBD1. Germline CDR1 and CDR2: SEHNR and FQNEAQ (reference sequence). This CDR3 has 18 residues. V shed 3 bases, J shed 1 base, and the junction held 10 bases outside the gene matches. CDR3 sequence (DNA): TGTGCCAGCAGCTTTCTGACAGGGGTCAGACAGAACACCGGGGAGCTGTTTTTT. Protein: CASSFLTGVRQNTGELFF.

V usage is TRBV5-4 and J usage is TRBJ1-1; the D gene is possibly TRBD1 (6 bases). This CDR3 has 14 residues. The germline V gene encodes CDR1 SGHNT and CDR2 YYREEE (reference sequence). The V end lost 4 bases, the J end lost 0 bases, and 10 bases lay between the germline ends. The CDR3, as DNA: TGTGCCAGCAGCATGGACAGCATGAACACTGAAGCTTTCTTT. The encoded protein is CASSMDSMNTEAFF.

V gene TRBV7-9 combines with J gene TRBJ2-5, with 7 bases that match TRBD1. The germline V gene encodes CDR1 SEHNR and CDR2 FQNEAQ (reference sequence). V shed 6 bases and J 4 bases; nucleotides not matched to a gene: 5. The CDR3 runs 13 residues. The CDR3 region has the DNA TGTGCCAGCAGGTTGACAGGGCTAGAGACCCAGTACTTC. Translation gives CASRLTGLETQYF. Complete variable domain (other parts from reference TRBV7-9 and TRBJ2-5): DTGVSQNPRHKITKRGQNVTFRCDPISEHNRLYWYRQTLGQGPEFLTYFQNEAQLEKSRLLSDRFSAERPKGSFSTLEIQRTEQGDSAMYLCASRLTGLETQYFGPGTRLLVL.

The V call is TRBV5-1, the J call TRBJ1-1; the D gene is possibly TRBD1 (5 bases). Germline CDR1 is SGHRS and CDR2 is YFSETQ. The CDR3 consists of 15 residues. The V and J ends lost 0 bases and 1 base respectively, with 10 bases between them. The CDR3 nucleotides are TGCGCCAGCAGCTTGGCCAGGCAGGGGAACACTGAAGCTTTCTTT. This codes for CASSLARQGNTEAFF.

The V and J genes are TRBV19 and TRBJ2-5; 7 bases align to TRBD1. Per germline, CDR1 LNHDA and CDR2 SQIVND (reference sequence). The CDR3 has 14 residues. Trimming removed 9 bases from V and 9 bases from J; junction bases left unmatched: 16. The CDR3 protein is CASANRGHRLAQYF. The CDR3 DNA reads as TGTGCCAGCGCCAACAGGGGCCACCGGTTGGCCCAGTACTTC.

This clone was counted once. This chain joins TRBV7-9 and TRBJ1-1; 7 positions agree with TRBD1. V lost 4 bases, J lost 3 bases, and 8 bases stayed unmatched. The germline gives CDR1 SEHNR, CDR2 FQNEAQ (reference sequence). This CDR3 is built from 15 residues. CDR3 region: CASSSKGTGDTEAFF. The CDR3 DNA reads TGTGCCAGCAGCTCAAAGGGCACAGGGGACACTGAAGCTTTCTTT. The complete variable domain, with remaining parts taken from reference TRBV7-9 and TRBJ1-1, reads DTGVSQNPRHKITKRGQNVTFRCDPISEHNRLYWYRQTLGQGPEFLTYFQNEAQLEKSRLLSDRFSAERPKGSFSTLEIQRTEQGDSAMYLCASSSKGTGDTEAFFGQGTRLTVV.

V is TRBV30 and J is TRBJ1-5, with 7 bases identical to TRBD1. V dropped 4 bases and J dropped 6; count of bases not matched to a gene: 9. CDR1 and CDR2 from the germline V gene are GTSNPN and SVGIG (reference sequence). There are 14 residues in the CDR3. CDR3 nucleotide sequence: TGTGCCTGGAAACAGGGGCGAGGAGGTCAGCCCCAGCATTTT. It specifies CAWKQGRGGQPQHF.

The gene calls are TRBV29-1 and TRBJ1-3, with 8 bases fitting TRBD1. J lost 0 bases, V lost 6 bases, and 4 bases had no gene match. Germline-derived CDR1 and CDR2 are SQVTM and ANQGSEA. This CDR3 has 14 residues. This chain's CDR3 is CSVTGGNSGNTIYF. DNA for the CDR3: TGCAGCGTCACAGGGGGGAACTCTGGAAACACCATATATTTT.

This chain uses TRBV11-2 with TRBJ1-2, with D maybe TRBD1 (6 bases). Trimming took off 3 bases at V and 3 bases at J, with 14 bases between the two ends. This CDR3 spans 15 amino acids. Germline CDR1 and CDR2: SGHAT and FQNNGV. The CDR3: CASSLFGGRYYGYTF. CDR3 DNA: TGTGCCAGCAGCTTGTTTGGGGGCAGGTACTATGGCTACACCTTC.

This chain joins TRBV7-8 and TRBJ2-7, with D possibly being TRBD2 (5 bases). The V end lost 0 bases, the J end lost 0 bases, and 6 bases lay between the germline ends. Germline CDR1 reads SGHVS; CDR2 reads FQNEAQ. The CDR3 has 14 residues. The CDR3 DNA reads as TGTGCCAGCAGCTTAGCTCGGGACTCCTACGAGCAGTACTTC. Its translation: CASSLARDSYEQYF.

The gene calls are TRBV30 and TRBJ2-2, with TRBD1 matching over 10 bases. This CDR3 contains 17 residues. The V gene's germline CDR1 is GTSNPN and CDR2 SVGIG (reference sequence). J lost 5 bases, V lost 1 base, and 10 bases had no gene match. CDR3 sequence (DNA): TGTGCCTGGAGTGGACTCGGGACAGGGGCCAGTACCGGGGAGCTGTTTTTT. Encoded protein: CAWSGLGTGASTGELFF.

The chain recombines TRBV30 with TRBJ1-6; D is ambiguous. Trimming removed 0 bases from V and 4 bases from J, with 10 bases in between. Germline assignment: CDR1 GTSNPN and CDR2 SVGIG (reference sequence). The CDR3 has 15 amino acids. The CDR3 spells CAWSVGGYYNSPLHF. In DNA form, the CDR3 reads TGTGCCTGGAGTGTAGGAGGGTATTATAATTCACCCCTCCACTTT.

The chain recombines TRBV15 with TRBJ2-2; TRBD1 aligns across 7 bases. The germline gives CDR1 LNHNV, CDR2 YYDKDF (reference sequence). The CDR3 spans 14 residues. Unmatched junction bases numbered 1, after V lost 1 base and J lost 5 bases. The CDR3 reads CATSRATGTGELFF. Written as DNA, the CDR3 is TGTGCCACCAGCAGAGCGACAGGGACCGGGGAGCTGTTTTTT.

The sample holds one count of this clone. V usage is TRBV24-1 and J usage is TRBJ1-4, with 8 nucleotides matching TRBD1. V shed 4 bases, J shed 7 bases, and the junction held 7 bases outside the gene matches. The length of the CDR3 is 15 residues. Germline-derived CDR1 and CDR2 are KGHDR and SFDVKD. The CDR3 sequence is CATSDTGGPGEKLFF. The CDR3 coding sequence is TGTGCCACCAGTGACACAGGGGGGCCGGGTGAAAAACTGTTTTTT.

This chain links TRBV7-7 with TRBJ2-1, with a weak D call TRBD2 (6 bases). Trimming took off 1 base at V and 7 bases at J, with 17 bases between the two ends. CDR3 size: 16 residues. CDR1 is SSHAT and CDR2 is FNYEAQ in the germline V gene (reference sequence). In DNA form, the CDR3 reads TGTGCCAGCAGCTTAGGCACTAGCCGTTTCTTGAATGAGCAGTTCTTC. This encodes CASSLGTSRFLNEQFF.